This T cell receptor beta chain was recorded in a study of vaccination and CD4 T cells after COVID-19. Study conclusions and caveats: No early post-infection timepoints were studied, and convalescent patients studied were relatively few. A nonsignificant rise from roughly 22 to 38 was seen in the median number of SARS-CoV-2-reactive clonotypes.

The sample's treatment: roughly 10-day PBMC culture with coronavirus spike peptide pools or control peptides (ViraFEST assay). This clonotype was observed a handful of times. The antigen is unknown. Oncomine TCR Beta short-read sequencing was applied to DNA from cultured CD4+ T cells. TCRdb fed the PCR reads into MiXCR, producing one record per CDR3 protein. The repertoire consists of around 8,100 distinct CDR3 sequences, with about two thirds occurring once and the leading ten covering over 15%. The CDR3 loop spans 14 amino acids. Germline CDR1 and CDR2: LNHNV and YYDKDF (reference sequence). V dropped 5 bases and J dropped 8 bases, with 15 bases sitting between them.

This receptor was obtained from a human donor with COVID-19. The V call is TRBV15, the J call TRBJ1-4; D gene unclear. This specimen was cultured CD4+ T cells from blood, taken after SARS-CoV-2 vaccination. For the CDR3, the DNA is TGTGCCACCAGCCCGTTCGAGTTGGGGGAAAAACTGTTTTTT. Encoded protein: CATSPFELGEKLFF.